The source of this T cell receptor (delta chain) is a study of γδ T cells in repeated Plasmodium falciparum infection. Across the whole study: Age- and gender-matched Australian children served as comparison for malaria-exposed Malian children.

TCRdb redid the clone calls on the multiplex PCR reads with CATT. Seen here are 50,000 or so delta-chain clones, over 1.5% observed once, and the top ten hold roughly 8.6%. Flow sorting of PBMC yielded separate Vgamma9/Vdelta2+ and Vdelta2-negative gammadelta T cell populations for bulk repertoire analysis. V was pared by 3 bases and J by 6 bases, with 23 bases between. The CDR3 is 17 residues long. Germline CDR1 reads TSWWSYY; CDR2 reads QGS. Remarks on this clone: Given a far larger clone just one base away, this is likely a sequencing read error. Distinct nucleotide sequences in the sample also encode this CDR3.

The chain has TRDV1 and TRDJ1; TRDD3 might be the D (6 bases). Material: gamma-delta T cells from blood. This TCR derives from a pool of human donors (malaria-infected and uninfected, not separated). The CDR3 protein is CALGETLPLYWENKLIF. The CDR3 DNA reads TGTGCTCTTGGGGAGACTCTCCCATTGTACTGGGAGAATAAACTCATCTTT.